The entry below gives a single T cell receptor (beta chain) sequence along with its context. It has no known antigen specificity. Base qualities are not provided; no much larger clone lies one nucleotide away. The CDR3 covers 15 residues, taking in both the cysteine and the phenylalanine. Only the CDR3 DNA is retained, 45 bases long and in frame from the first base. V and J are truncated by 6 bases and 0 bases respectively, leaving an intervening sequence of 12 bases. CDR1 and CDR2 were assigned from the germline V gene as MNHEY and SVGAGI. The data are from a study of blood T cell repertoires in COVID-19 (dated by TCRdb to 2018 to 2020). Regarding the study in general: Samples covering the acute and convalescent phases of COVID-19 were provided by collaborators in the United States, Italy and Spain. The sample metadata nearly always contained a de-identified subject ID, COVID-19 status, age in years and sex. Subjects who had been exposed to COVID-19, were actively infected with it, or had recovered from it provided the deeply sampled blood TCRbeta repertoires that made up the dataset. Where available, HLA class I and class II types were obtained from metadata supplied by the sample provider rather than from assay-based typing. The repertoires were released in a freely available public database meant as a resource for research on the immune response to SARS-CoV-2. The material from the prospective study consisted of cDNA or gDNA derived from T cells, B-cell-depleted T cells, or PBMCs. Samples were obtained from the ongoing ImmuneRACE study (first 160 participants) and from 950 to 1,500 subjects provided by 6 global collaborators.

TCRbeta CDR3 regions were amplified from genomic DNA using the immunoSEQ Assay, a bias-controlled multiplex PCR. Concerning the study's data processing: Within the assay, amplification of reference gene primers was used to estimate how many nucleated cells each sample contained. To quantify the absolute abundance of each unique TCRbeta CDR3 rearrangement, sequence reads were collapsed and filtered. For each sample, productive Simpson clonality was calculated as the square root of Simpson's diversity index over productive rearrangements. TCRdb holds this immuneACCESS table with in-frame rearrangements only. Some clones are missing; in checked studies, unresolved V genes explain under half, and the rest has no known cause. Clone size and the V and J calls come from that table; the DNA yielded D and trimming. Present in this sample are a few hundred thousand clones, roughly 90% of which were seen just once. The biggest ten clones account for roughly 1% of the sample.

Enrolling through a virtual design, the prospective study's participants ranged in age from about 18 to 100 years and lived across roughly 24 United States geographic areas. In the prospective study, cohorts were assigned on the basis of participant-reported clinical history obtained from a screening survey and a study questionnaire. For ImmuneRACE Cohort 3, a participant was defined as recovered based on two consecutive negative NP/OP PCR tests, clearance by a healthcare professional, or resolution of symptoms. In the prospective study, mobile phlebotomists collected whole blood, serum and a nasopharyngeal or oropharyngeal swab from each participant. Prospective study participants could optionally give additional blood draws and questionnaires over a roughly two-month period. Before DNA extraction, blood samples from the prospective study were shipped at room temperature or frozen. The investigation overall reported the following: The quantity of clinical and demographic metadata differed by source and by participant and was supplied without curation.

The sequence was collected from a woman aged 30 to 39 who had recovered from COVID-19. This chain is built from TRBV6-5 and TRBJ1-3; perhaps TRBD1 is the D gene, with 6 bases matching. The sample was PBMCs or T cells enriched from blood (not recorded which). The DNA reads as follows: TGTGCCAGCAGCGCCACAGGGAGCTCTGGAAACACCATATATTTT. Its coded protein is CASSATGSSGNTIYF.